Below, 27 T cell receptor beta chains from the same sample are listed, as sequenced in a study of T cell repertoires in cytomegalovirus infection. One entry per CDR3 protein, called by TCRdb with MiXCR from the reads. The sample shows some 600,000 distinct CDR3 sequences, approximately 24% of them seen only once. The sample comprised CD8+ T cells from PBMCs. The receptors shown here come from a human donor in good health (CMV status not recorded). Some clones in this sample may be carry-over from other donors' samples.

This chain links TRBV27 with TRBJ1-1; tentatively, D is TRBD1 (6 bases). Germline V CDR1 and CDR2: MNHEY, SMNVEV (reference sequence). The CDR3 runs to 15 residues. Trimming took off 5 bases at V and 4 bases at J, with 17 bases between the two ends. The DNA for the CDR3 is TGTGCCAGCAGTCCGTCTGACAGGCCGCTCACTGAAGCTTTCTTT. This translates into CASSPSDRPLTEAFF.

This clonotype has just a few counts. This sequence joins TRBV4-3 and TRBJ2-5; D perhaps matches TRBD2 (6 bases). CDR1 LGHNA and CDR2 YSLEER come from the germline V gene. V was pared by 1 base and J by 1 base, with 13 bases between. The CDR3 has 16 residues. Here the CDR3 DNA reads TGCGCCAGCAGCCAAGTGGGTAGCGGCATCCAAGAGACCCAGTACTTC. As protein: CASSQVGSGIQETQYF.

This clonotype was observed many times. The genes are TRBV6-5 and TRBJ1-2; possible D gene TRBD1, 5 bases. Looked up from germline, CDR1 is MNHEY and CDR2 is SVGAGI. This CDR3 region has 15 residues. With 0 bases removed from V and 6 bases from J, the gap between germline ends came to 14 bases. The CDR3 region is CASSYSQGNLNGYTF. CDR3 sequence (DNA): TGTGCCAGCAGTTACTCTCAGGGCAATCTAAATGGCTACACCTTC.

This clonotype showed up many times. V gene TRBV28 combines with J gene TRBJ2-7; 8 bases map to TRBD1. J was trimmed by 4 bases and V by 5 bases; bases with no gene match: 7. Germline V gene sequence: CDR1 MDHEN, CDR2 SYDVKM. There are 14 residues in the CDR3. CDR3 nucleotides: TGTGCCAGCAGTCACCGCGGACAGGGATACGAGCAGTACTTC. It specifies CASSHRGQGYEQYF.

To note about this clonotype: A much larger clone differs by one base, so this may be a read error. The chain's CDR3 is CANTPGYGQPQHF. The CDR3, as DNA: TGTGCCAACACCCCAGGGTACGGTCAGCCCCAGCATTTT. The rearrangement uses TRBV6-2 or TRBV6-3 and TRBJ1-5; the D gene is possibly TRBD1 (5 bases). The germline V and J ends were trimmed by 10 bases and 6 bases, with 16 bases remaining between them. The length of the CDR3 is 13 residues. Germline values: CDR1 MNHEY, CDR2 SVGEGT.

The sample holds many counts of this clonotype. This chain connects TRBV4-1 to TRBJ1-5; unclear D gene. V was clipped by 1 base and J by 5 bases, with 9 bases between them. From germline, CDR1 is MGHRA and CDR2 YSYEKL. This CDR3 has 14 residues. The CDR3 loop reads CASSQAYEDQPQHF. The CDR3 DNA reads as TGCGCCAGCAGCCAAGCCTACGAGGATCAGCCCCAGCATTTT.

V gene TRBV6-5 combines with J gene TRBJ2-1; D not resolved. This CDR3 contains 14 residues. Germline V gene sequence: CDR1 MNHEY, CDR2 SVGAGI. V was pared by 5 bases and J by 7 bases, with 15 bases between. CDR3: CASSQYVQENEQFF. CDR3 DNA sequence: TGTGCCAGCAGTCAGTACGTTCAGGAGAATGAGCAGTTCTTC.

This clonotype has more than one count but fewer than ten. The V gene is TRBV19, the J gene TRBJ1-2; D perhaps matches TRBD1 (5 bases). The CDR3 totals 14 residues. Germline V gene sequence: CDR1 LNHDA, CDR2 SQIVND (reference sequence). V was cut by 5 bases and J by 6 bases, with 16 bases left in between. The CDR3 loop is CASSLRGAWNGYTF. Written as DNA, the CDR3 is TGTGCCAGTAGTCTTAGGGGCGCTTGGAATGGCTACACCTTC.

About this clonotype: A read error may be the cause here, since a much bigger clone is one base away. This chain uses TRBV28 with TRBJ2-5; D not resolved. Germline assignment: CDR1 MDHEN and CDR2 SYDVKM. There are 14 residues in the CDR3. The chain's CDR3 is CANSLGWDQETQYF. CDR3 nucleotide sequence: TGTGCCAACAGTTTAGGCTGGGACCAAGAGACCCAGTACTTC.

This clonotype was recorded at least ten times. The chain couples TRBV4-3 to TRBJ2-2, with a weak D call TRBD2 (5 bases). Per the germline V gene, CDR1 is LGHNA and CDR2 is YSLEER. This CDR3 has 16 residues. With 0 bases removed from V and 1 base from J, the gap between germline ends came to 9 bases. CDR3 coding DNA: TGCGCCAGCAGCCAAGATACGGGAATGAACACCGGGGAGCTGTTTTTT. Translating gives CASSQDTGMNTGELFF.

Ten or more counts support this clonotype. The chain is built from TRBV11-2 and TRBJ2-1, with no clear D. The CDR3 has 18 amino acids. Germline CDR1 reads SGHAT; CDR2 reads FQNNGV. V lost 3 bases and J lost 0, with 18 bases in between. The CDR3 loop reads CASSLVQRAFPSYNEQFF. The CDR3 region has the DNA TGTGCCAGCAGCTTGGTTCAGCGCGCGTTCCCCTCCTACAATGAGCAGTTCTTC.

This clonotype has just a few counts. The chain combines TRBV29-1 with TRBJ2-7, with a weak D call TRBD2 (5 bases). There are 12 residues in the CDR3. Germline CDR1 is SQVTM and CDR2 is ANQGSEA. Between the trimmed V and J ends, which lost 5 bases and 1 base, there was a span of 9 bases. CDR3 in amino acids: CSVRTGSYEQYF. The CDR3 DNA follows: TGCAGCGTTCGGACTGGTTCCTACGAGCAGTACTTC.

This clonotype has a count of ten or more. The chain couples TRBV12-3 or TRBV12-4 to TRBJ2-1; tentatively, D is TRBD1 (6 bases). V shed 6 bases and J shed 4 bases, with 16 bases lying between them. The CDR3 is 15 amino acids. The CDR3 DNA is TGTGCCAGCAGGTTACAGGGTATGGGGTACAATGAGCAGTTCTTC. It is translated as CASRLQGMGYNEQFF.

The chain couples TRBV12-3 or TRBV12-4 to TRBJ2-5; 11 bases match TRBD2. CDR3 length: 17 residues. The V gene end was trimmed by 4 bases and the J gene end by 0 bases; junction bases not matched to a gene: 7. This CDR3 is CASSSATSGAYQETQYF. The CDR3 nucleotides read TGTGCCAGCAGTTCGGCGACTAGCGGGGCGTACCAAGAGACCCAGTACTTC.

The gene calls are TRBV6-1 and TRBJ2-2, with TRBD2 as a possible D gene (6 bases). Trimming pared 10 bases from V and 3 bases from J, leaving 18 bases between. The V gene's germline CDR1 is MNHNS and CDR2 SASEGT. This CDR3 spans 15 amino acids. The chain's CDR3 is CATRSGRGYTGELFF. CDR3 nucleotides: TGTGCCACCCGTTCCGGGCGGGGCTACACCGGGGAGCTGTTTTTT.

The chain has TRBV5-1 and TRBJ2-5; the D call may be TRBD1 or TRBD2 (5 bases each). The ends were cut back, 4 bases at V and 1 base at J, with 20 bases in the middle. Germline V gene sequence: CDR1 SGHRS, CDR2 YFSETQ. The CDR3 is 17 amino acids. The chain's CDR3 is CASSRDPAGGLQETQYF. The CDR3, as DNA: TGCGCCAGCAGCCGGGACCCCGCCGGCGGGCTCCAAGAGACCCAGTACTTC.

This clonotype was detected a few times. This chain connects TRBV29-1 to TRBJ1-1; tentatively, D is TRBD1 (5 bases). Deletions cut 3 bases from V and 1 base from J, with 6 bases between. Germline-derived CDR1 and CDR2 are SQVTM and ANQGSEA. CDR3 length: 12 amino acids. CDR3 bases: TGCAGCGTTGACGGGGCGAACACTGAAGCTTTCTTT. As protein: CSVDGANTEAFF.

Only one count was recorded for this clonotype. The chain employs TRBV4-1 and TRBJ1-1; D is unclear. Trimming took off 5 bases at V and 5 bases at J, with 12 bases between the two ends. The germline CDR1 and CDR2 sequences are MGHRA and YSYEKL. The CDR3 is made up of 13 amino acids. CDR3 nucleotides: TGCGCCAGCAGCTTAAGTCTTGAGACTGAAGCTTTCTTT. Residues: CASSLSLETEAFF.

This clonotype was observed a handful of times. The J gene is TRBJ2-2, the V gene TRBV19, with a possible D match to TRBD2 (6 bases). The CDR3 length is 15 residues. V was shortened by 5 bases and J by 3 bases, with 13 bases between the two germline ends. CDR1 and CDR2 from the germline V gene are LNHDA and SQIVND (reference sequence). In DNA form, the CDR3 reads TGTGCCAGTAGTCCCGACTGGAGGGACACCGGGGAGCTGTTTTTT. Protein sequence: CASSPDWRDTGELFF.

DNA of the CDR3: TGTGCCAGCAGCTTAGAAGGGACTCAAATGAGCTCCTACAATGAGCAGTTCTTC. As protein: CASSLEGTQMSSYNEQFF. The V and J genes are TRBV7-3 and TRBJ2-1; tentatively, D is TRBD2 (6 bases). This CDR3 has 18 residues. CDR1 and CDR2 from the germline V gene are SGHTA and FQGTGA. The V end was cut by 2 bases, the J end by 0 bases, with 17 bases between. Combining the CDR3 with reference TRBV7-3 and TRBJ2-1 gives the whole variable domain GAGVSQTPSNKVTEKGKYVELRCDPISGHTALYWYRQSLGQGPEFLIYFQGTGAADDSGLPNDRFFAVRPEGSVSTLKIQRTERGDSAVYLCASSLEGTQMSSYNEQFFGPGTRLTVL.

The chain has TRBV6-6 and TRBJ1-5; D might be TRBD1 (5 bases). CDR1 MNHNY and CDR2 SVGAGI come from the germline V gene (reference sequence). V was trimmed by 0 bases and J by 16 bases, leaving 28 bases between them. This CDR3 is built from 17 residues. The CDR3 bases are TGTGCCAGCAGTTACTCGTTTTCGTGGGACGCGGGTTTTGGTTTACATTTT. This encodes CASSYSFSWDAGFGLHF.

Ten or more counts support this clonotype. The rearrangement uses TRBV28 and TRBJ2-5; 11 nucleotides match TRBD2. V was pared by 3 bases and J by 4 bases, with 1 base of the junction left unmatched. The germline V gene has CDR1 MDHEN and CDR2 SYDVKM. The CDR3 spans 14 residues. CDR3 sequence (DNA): TGTGCCAGCAGTTTCCTAGCGGGGGGAGAGACCCAGTACTTC. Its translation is CASSFLAGGETQYF.

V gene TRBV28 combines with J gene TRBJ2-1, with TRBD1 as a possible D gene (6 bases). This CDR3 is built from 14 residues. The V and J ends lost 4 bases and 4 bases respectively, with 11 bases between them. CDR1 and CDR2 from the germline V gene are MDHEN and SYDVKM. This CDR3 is CASSSGDHYNEQFF. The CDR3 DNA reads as TGTGCCAGCAGTTCAGGGGACCATTACAATGAGCAGTTCTTC.

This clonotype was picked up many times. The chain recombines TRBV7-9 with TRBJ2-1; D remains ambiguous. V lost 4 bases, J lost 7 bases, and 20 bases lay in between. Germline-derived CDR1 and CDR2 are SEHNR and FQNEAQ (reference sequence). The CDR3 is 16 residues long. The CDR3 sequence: CASSSIHRAPSNEQFF. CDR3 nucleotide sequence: TGTGCCAGCAGCTCCATCCACCGGGCCCCATCGAATGAGCAGTTCTTC. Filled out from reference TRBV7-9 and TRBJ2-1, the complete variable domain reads DTGVSQNPRHKITKRGQNVTFRCDPISEHNRLYWYRQTLGQGPEFLTYFQNEAQLEKSRLLSDRFSAERPKGSFSTLEIQRTEQGDSAMYLCASSSIHRAPSNEQFFGPGTRLTVL.

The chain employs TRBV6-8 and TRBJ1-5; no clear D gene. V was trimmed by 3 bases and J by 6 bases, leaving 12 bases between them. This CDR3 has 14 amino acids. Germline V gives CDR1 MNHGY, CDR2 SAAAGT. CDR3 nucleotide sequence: TGTGCCAGCAGTTATACGGACCTGGGTCAGCCCCAGCATTTT. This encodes CASSYTDLGQPQHF.

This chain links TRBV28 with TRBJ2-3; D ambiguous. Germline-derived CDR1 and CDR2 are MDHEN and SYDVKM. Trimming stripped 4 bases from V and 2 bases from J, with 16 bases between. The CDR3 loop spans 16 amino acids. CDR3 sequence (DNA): TGTGCCAGCAGTTGGGTCAGCTCTGTAATCACAGATACGCAGTATTTT. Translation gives CASSWVSSVITDTQYF.

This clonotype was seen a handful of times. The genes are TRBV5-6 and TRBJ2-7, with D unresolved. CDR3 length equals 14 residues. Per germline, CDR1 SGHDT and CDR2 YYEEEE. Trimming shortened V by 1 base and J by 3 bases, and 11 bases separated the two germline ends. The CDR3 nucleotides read TGTGCCAGCAGCTTGCCCGGGTTTAGCTACGAGCAGTACGTC. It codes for CASSLPGFSYEQYV.